What follows are 4 T cell receptor beta chains derived from one specimen sequenced in a study of CD8+ T cells in alopecia areata. cDNA reverse transcribed from extracted RNA served as the sequencing template. TCRdb's copy holds only in-frame clones and misses some; the assay was immunoSEQ multiplex PCR. The data show around 140,000 clones, with 51% seen just once and less than 1% held by the top ten. The sample here was CD4+ T cells sorted from blood, taken at week 0. These receptors were collected from a human donor with alopecia areata.

This clone showed up just once. The chain uses TRBV7-2 and TRBJ2-2; 13 nucleotides agree with TRBD2. The CDR3 consists of 16 residues. V gave up 5 bases and J gave up 7 bases; unmatched junction bases: 7. Germline-derived CDR1 and CDR2 are SGHTA and FQGNSA. In DNA form, the CDR3 reads TGTGCCAGCAGCCCCACTAGCGGGAGGGCCCTCGGGGAGCTGTTTTTT. Translated: CASSPTSGRALGELFF.

The V call is TRBV2, the J call TRBJ2-3, with D perhaps TRBD2 (6 bases). Germline values: CDR1 SNHLY, CDR2 FYNNEI. V dropped 4 bases and J dropped 2 bases, with 7 bases sitting between them. The CDR3 is 13 residues long. CDR3 protein: CASSGDFTDTQYF. As DNA, the CDR3 is TGTGCCAGCAGTGGGGACTTCACAGATACGCAGTATTTT.

The rearrangement joins TRBV6-6 to TRBJ2-2; no reliable D call. CDR1 and CDR2 from the germline V gene are MNHNY and SVGAGI (reference sequence). This CDR3 spans 12 amino acids. Trimming took 3 bases from V and 2 from J, leaving 1 base between them. The CDR3 protein is CASSYNTGELFF. CDR3 sequence (DNA): TGTGCCAGCAGTTATAACACCGGGGAGCTGTTTTTT.

The chain joins TRBV6-6 to TRBJ2-5; weak D call: TRBD1 (6 bases). Germline V gene lookup returns CDR1 MNHNY and CDR2 SVGAGI (reference sequence). CDR3 length equals 13 residues. With 7 bases removed from V and 5 bases from J, the gap between germline ends came to 14 bases. Here the CDR3 DNA reads TGTGCCAGCATGGTAGGGGGATTGGAGACCCAGTACTTC. Encoded protein: CASMVGGLETQYF.